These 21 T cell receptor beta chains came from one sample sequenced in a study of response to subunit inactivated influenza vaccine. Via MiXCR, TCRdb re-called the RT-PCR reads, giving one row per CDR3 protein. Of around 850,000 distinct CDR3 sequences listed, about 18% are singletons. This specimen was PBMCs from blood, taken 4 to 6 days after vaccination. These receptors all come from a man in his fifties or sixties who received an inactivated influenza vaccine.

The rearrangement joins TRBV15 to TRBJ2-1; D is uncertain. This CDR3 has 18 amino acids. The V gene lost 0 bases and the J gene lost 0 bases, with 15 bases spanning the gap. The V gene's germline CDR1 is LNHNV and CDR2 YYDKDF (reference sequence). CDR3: CATSRDEVSVSSYNEQFF. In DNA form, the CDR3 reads TGTGCCACCAGCAGAGATGAAGTAAGCGTGAGCTCCTACAATGAGCAGTTCTTC.

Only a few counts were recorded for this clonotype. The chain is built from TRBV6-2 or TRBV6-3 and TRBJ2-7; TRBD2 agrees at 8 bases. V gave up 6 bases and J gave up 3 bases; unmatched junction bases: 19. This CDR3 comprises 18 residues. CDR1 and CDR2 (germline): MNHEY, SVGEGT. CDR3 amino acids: CASSPPGTSRANNYEQYF. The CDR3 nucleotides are TGTGCCAGCAGCCCCCCCGGGACTAGTAGGGCGAATAACTACGAGCAGTACTTC.

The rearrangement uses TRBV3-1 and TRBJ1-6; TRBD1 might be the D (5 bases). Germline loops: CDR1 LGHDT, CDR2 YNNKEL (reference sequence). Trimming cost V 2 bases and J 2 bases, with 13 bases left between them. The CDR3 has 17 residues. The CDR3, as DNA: TGTGCCAGCAGCCAAAGAGCCCCGGGGGCCTATAATTCACCCCTCCACTTT. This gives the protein CASSQRAPGAYNSPLHF.

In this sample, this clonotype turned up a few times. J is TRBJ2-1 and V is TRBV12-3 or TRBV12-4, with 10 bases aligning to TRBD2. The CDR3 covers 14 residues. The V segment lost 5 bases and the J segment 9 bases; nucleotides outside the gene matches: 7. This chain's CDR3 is CASSPSGGAGEQFF. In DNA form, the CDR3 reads TGTGCCAGCAGTCCGAGCGGGGGGGCCGGTGAGCAGTTCTTC.

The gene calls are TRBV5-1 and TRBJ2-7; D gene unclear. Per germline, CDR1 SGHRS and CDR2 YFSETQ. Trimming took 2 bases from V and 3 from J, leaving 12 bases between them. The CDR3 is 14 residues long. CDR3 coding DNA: TGCGCCAGCAGCTTAAATAGTCAAAACTACGAGCAGTACTTC. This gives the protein CASSLNSQNYEQYF.

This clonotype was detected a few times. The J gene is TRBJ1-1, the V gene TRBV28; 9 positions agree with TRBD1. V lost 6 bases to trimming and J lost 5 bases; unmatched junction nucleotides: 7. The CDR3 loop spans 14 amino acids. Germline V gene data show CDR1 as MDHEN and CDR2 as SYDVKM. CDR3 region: CASRLTGGYTEAFF. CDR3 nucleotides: TGTGCCAGCAGGCTAACAGGGGGCTATACTGAAGCTTTCTTT. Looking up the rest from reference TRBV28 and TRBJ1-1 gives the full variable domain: DVKVTQSSRYLVKRTGEKVFLECVQDMDHENMFWYRQDPGLGLRLIYFSYDVKMKEKGDIPEGYSVSREKKERFSLILESASTNQTSMYLCASRLTGGYTEAFFGQGTRLTVV.

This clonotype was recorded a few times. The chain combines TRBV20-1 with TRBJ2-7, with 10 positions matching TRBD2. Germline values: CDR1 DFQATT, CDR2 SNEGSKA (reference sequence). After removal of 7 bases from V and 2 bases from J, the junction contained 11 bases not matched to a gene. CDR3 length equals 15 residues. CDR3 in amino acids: CSVTSGIPGPYEQYF. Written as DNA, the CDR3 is TGCAGTGTAACTAGCGGGATCCCCGGGCCCTACGAGCAGTACTTC.

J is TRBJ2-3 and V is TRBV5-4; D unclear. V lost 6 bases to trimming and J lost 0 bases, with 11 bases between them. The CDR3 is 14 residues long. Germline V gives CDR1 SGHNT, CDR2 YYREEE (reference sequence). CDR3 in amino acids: CASTLGRSTDTQYF. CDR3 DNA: TGTGCCAGCACCTTAGGACGGAGCACAGATACGCAGTATTTT.

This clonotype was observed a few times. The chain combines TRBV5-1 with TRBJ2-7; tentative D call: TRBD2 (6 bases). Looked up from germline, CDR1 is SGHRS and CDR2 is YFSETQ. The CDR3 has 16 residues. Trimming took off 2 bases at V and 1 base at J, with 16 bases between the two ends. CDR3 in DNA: TGCGCCAGCAGCTTAGAAGGAGGGAGTTCGTCCTACGAGCAGTACTTC. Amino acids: CASSLEGGSSSYEQYF.

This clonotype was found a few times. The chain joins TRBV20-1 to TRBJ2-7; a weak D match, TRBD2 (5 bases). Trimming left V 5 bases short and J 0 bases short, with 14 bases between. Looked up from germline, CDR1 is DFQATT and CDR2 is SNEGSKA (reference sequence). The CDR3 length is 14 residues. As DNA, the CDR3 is TGCAGTGCTCGCCGACGGGAACTCTCCTACGAGCAGTACTTC. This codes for CSARRRELSYEQYF.

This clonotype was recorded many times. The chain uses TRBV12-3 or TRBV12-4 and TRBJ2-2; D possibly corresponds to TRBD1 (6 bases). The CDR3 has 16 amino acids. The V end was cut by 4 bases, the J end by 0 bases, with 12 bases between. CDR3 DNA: TGTGCCAGCAGTTCTCTGAGGACAGCGAACACCGGGGAGCTGTTTTTT. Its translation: CASSSLRTANTGELFF.

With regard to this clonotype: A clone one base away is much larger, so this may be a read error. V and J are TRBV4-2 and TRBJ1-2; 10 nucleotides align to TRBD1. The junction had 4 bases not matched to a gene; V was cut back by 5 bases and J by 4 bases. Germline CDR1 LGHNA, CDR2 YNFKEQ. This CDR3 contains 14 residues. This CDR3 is CASSSWTGGYGYTF. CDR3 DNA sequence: TGTGCCAGCAGCTCCTGGACAGGGGGCTATGGCTACACCTTC.

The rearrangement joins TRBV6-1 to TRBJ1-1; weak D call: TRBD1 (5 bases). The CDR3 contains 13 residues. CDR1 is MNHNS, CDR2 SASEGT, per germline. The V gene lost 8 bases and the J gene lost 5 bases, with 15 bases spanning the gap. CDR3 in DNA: TGTGCCAGCTGCCCGACAGTGGGAACTGAAGCTTTCTTT. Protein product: CASCPTVGTEAFF.

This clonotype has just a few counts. The CDR3 region has the DNA TGCAGTGCAAAAGGTCGGACAGGGGAGAATCAGCCCCAGCATTTT. Translation gives CSAKGRTGENQPQHF. This chain uses TRBV20-1 with TRBJ1-5; TRBD1 matches 9 bases. The CDR3 length is 15 residues. CDR1 and CDR2 (germline): DFQATT, SNEGSKA (reference sequence). V gave up 6 bases and J gave up 4 bases; unmatched junction bases: 10.

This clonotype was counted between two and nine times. The CDR3 region has the DNA TGTGCCAGCAGCTCAGAATGGTGGGAGACCCAGTACTTC. Translating it yields CASSSEWWETQYF. V usage is TRBV7-9 and J usage is TRBJ2-5; no clear D. The CDR3 has 13 amino acids. Germline CDR1 reads SEHNR; CDR2 reads FQNEAQ (reference sequence). V dropped 4 bases and J dropped 5 bases, with 11 bases sitting between them.

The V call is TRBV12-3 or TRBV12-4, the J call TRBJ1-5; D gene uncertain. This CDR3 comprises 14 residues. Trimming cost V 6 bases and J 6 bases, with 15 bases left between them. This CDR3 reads CASRVGLSGQPQHF. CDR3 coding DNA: TGTGCCAGCAGGGTTGGACTTTCGGGTCAGCCCCAGCATTTT.

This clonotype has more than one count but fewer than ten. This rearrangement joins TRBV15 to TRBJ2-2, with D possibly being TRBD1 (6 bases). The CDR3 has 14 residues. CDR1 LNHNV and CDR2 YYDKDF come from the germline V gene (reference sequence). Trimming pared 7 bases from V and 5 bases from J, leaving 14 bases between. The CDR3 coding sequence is TGTGCCACCAAGCGGACAGAAGGTACCGGGGAGCTGTTTTTT. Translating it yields CATKRTEGTGELFF.

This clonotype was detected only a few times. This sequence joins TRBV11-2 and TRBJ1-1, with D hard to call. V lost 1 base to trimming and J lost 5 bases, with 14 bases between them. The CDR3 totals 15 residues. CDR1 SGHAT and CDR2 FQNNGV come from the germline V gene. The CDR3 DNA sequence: TGTGCCAGCAGCTTAGGTAGGAACAGTGGAACTGAAGCTTTCTTT. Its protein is CASSLGRNSGTEAFF.

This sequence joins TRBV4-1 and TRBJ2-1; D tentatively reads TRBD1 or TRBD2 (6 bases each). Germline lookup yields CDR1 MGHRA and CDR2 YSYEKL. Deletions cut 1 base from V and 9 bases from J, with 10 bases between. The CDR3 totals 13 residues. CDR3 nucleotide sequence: TGCGCCAGCAGCCAAGTTCGGGGGCTTGAGCAGTTCTTC. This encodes CASSQVRGLEQFF.

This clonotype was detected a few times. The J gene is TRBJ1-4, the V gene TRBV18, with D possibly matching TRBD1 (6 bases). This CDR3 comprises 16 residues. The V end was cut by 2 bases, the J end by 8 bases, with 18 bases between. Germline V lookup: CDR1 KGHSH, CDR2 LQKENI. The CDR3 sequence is CASSPKKTGGGEKLFF. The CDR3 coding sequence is TGTGCCAGCTCACCAAAAAAGACAGGAGGAGGGGAAAAACTGTTTTTT. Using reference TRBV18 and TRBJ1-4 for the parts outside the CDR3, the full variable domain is NAGVMQNPRHLVRRRGQEARLRCSPMKGHSHVYWYRQLPEEGLKFMVYLQKENIIDESGMPKERFSAEFPKEGPSILRIQQVVRGDSAAYFCASSPKKTGGGEKLFFGSGTQLSVL.

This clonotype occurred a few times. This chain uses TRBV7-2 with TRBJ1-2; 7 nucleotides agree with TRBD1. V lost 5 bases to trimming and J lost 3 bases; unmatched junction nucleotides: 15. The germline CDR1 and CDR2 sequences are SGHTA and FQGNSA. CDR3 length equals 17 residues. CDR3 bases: TGTGCCAGCAGCCCGAAAGCGTTTCAGGGGGTCGACTATGGCTACACCTTC. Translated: CASSPKAFQGVDYGYTF.